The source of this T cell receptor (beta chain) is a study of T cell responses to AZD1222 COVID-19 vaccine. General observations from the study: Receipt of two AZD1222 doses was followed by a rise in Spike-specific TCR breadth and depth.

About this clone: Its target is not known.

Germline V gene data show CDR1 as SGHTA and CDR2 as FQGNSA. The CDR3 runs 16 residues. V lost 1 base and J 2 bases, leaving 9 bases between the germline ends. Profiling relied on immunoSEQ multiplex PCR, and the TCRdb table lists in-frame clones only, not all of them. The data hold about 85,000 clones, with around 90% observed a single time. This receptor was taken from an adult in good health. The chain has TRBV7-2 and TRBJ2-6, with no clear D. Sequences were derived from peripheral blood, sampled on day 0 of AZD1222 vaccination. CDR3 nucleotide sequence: TGTGCCAGCAGCTTAGGTCCGTTTACTGGGGCCAACGTCCTGACTTTC. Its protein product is CASSLGPFTGANVLTF.